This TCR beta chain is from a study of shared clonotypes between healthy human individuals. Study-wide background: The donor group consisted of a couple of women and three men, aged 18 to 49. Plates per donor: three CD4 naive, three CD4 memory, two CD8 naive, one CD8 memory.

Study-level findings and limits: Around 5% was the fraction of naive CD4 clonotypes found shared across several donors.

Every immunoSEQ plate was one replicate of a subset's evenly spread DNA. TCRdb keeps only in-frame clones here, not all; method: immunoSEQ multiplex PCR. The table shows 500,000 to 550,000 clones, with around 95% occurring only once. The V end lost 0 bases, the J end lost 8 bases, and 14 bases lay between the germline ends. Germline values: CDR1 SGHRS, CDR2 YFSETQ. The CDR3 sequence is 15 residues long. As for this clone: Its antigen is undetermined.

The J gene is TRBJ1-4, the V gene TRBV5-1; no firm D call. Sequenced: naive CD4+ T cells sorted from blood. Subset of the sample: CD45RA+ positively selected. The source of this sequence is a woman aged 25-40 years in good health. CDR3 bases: TGCGCCAGCAGCTTGGCCGCAGACGTATCCGAAAAACTGTTTTTT. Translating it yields CASSLAADVSEKLFF.